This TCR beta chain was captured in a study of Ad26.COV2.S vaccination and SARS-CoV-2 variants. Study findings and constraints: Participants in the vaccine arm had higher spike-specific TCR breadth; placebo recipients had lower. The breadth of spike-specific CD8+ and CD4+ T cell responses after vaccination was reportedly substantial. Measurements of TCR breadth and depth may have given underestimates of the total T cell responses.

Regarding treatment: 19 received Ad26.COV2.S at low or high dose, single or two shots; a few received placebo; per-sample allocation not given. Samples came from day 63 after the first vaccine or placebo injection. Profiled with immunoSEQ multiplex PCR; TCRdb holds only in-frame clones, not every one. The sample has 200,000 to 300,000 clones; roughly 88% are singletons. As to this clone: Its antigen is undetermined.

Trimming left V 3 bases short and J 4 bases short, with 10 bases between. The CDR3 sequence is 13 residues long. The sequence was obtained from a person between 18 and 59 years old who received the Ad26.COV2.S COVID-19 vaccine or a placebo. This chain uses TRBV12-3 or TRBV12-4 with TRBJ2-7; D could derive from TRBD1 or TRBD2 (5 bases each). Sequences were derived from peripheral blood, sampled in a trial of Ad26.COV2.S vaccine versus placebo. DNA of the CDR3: TGTGCCAGCAGTTTTGTGGGGGAATACGAGCAGTACTTC. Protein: CASSFVGEYEQYF.